This passage covers 17 T cell receptor beta chains from one sample sequenced in a study of blood T cell repertoires in COVID-19. Measured with immunoSEQ multiplex PCR; TCRdb has only the in-frame clones, and not every one. Here the sample spans tens of thousands of clones, 80% to 90% being singletons. The specimen was peripheral blood. The origin of the receptors is a woman older than 75 with acute or convalescent COVID-19.

The chain is built from TRBV12-3 or TRBV12-4 and TRBJ1-1; D is ambiguous. Trimming took off 2 bases at V and 0 bases at J, with 4 bases between the two ends. The CDR3 totals 13 residues. The CDR3 spells CASSLQLNTEAFF. The CDR3 DNA reads as TGTGCCAGCAGTTTACAGTTGAACACTGAAGCTTTCTTT.

J is TRBJ2-4 and V is TRBV2; D ambiguous. Trimming left V 8 bases short and J 0 bases short, with 11 bases between. The CDR3 runs to 14 residues. Germline lookup yields CDR1 SNHLY and CDR2 FYNNEI. The CDR3 DNA sequence: TGTGCCAGCCAGGTTGTTCTAGCCAAAAACATTCAGTACTTC. This translates into CASQVVLAKNIQYF.

This chain connects TRBV5-1 to TRBJ2-7; D is possibly TRBD1 (5 bases). The CDR3 has 13 amino acids. V was trimmed by 0 bases and J by 4 bases, leaving 8 bases between them. The germline CDR1 and CDR2 sequences are SGHRS and YFSETQ. The CDR3: CASSLGQQYEQYF. The DNA of the CDR3 is TGCGCCAGCAGCTTGGGACAGCAATACGAGCAGTACTTC.

This rearrangement joins TRBV3-1 (or the pseudogene TRBV3-2) to TRBJ2-2; TRBD1 matches 7 bases. Per germline, CDR1 LGHDT and CDR2 YNNKEL (reference sequence). The J segment lost 7 bases and the V segment lost 5 bases, leaving 7 bases of the junction unmatched. This CDR3 spans 14 amino acids. CDR3 coding DNA: TGTGCCAGCAGCGGGACAGCCCGCGGCGGGGAGCTGTTTTTT. Residues: CASSGTARGGELFF.

The V gene is TRBV2, the J gene TRBJ1-2; no clear D gene. Trimming shortened V by 3 bases and J by 2 bases, and 10 bases separated the two germline ends. Germline CDR1 and CDR2: SNHLY and FYNNEI. This CDR3 has 14 residues. In DNA form, the CDR3 reads TGTGCCAGCAGTGATCCCACAGCAAACTATGGCTACACCTTC. Translating it yields CASSDPTANYGYTF.

The V gene is TRBV12-3 or TRBV12-4, the J gene TRBJ1-1, with D uncertain. The germline V and J ends were trimmed by 2 bases and 6 bases, with 7 bases remaining between them. The CDR3 totals 12 residues. The CDR3 DNA follows: TGTGCCAGCAGTTTATTTAGCGCTGAAGCTTTCTTT. It specifies CASSLFSAEAFF.

This chain connects TRBV19 to TRBJ1-5, with TRBD1 as a possible D gene (6 bases). The V gene lost 7 bases and the J gene lost 4 bases, with 17 bases spanning the gap. The CDR3 runs to 15 residues. Germline V gene sequence: CDR1 LNHDA, CDR2 SQIVND (reference sequence). The CDR3 is CASTAIQGVNQPQHF. CDR3 bases: TGTGCCAGTACGGCAATACAGGGTGTGAATCAGCCCCAGCATTTT.

V is TRBV2 and J is TRBJ2-2, with 8 positions matching TRBD1. Losses at the gene ends were 8 bases for V and 5 bases for J; bases not matched to a gene: 10. The CDR3 has 15 amino acids. Germline loops: CDR1 SNHLY, CDR2 FYNNEI. CDR3 sequence reads: CASHMGQGATGELFF. The CDR3 bases are TGTGCCAGCCATATGGGGCAGGGGGCGACCGGGGAGCTGTTTTTT. Variable domain in full (rest from reference TRBV2 and TRBJ2-2): EPEVTQTPSHQVTQMGQEVILRCVPISNHLYFYWYRQILGQKVEFLVSFYNNEISEKSEIFDDQFSVERPDGSNFTLKIRSTKLEDSAMYFCASHMGQGATGELFFGEGSRLTVL.

Worth noting for this clone: A read error is likely, as this CDR3 ends without the conserved phenylalanine or tryptophan. Because the CDR3's place on the DNA is in doubt, the DNA is left out and the CDR3 is given as listed by TCRdb. The rearrangement joins TRBV18 to TRBJ1-1; the listed D gene, TRBD1, was not tested against the DNA. The germline CDR1 and CDR2 sequences are KGHSH and LQKENI. From its first to its last residue, the CDR3 has 12 amino acids. This CDR3 reads CASSLPQGIESV.

The chain uses TRBV9 and TRBJ2-2; 7 bases map to TRBD2. Unmatched junction bases numbered 2, after V lost 7 bases and J lost 2 bases. Germline loops: CDR1 SGDLS, CDR2 YYNGEE. There are 13 residues in the CDR3. CDR3 coding DNA: TGTGCCAGCGAGGGACTAAACACCGGGGAGCTGTTTTTT. Its protein product is CASEGLNTGELFF.

The chain has TRBV7-2 and TRBJ2-2; the match to TRBD2 covers 10 bases. Per germline, CDR1 SGHTA and CDR2 FQGNSA. CDR3 size: 19 residues. J gave up 7 bases and V 3 bases, and 17 bases lay outside the gene matches. In DNA form, the CDR3 reads TGTGCCAGCAGCTTTAGGACTAGCGGACCCTCAGTGACTGTCGGGGAGCTGTTTTTT. Protein product: CASSFRTSGPSVTVGELFF. The complete variable domain, with remaining parts taken from reference TRBV7-2 and TRBJ2-2, reads GAGVSQSPSNKVTEKGKDVELRCDPISGHTALYWYRQSLGQGLEFLIYFQGNSAPDKSGLPSDRFSAERTGGSVSTLTIQRTQQEDSAVYLCASSFRTSGPSVTVGELFFGEGSRLTVL.

This sequence joins TRBV2 and TRBJ1-3; D gene ambiguous. V shed 8 bases and J shed 1 base, with 21 bases lying between them. Germline-derived CDR1 and CDR2 are SNHLY and FYNNEI. The CDR3 totals 17 residues. CDR3 amino acids: CASGGMAGRLSGNTIYF. The CDR3 DNA is TGTGCCAGCGGCGGGATGGCAGGCCGCCTGTCTGGAAACACCATATATTTT.

This clone has only one observation. The chain couples TRBV19 to TRBJ2-1, with 10 bases that match TRBD2. CDR3 size: 18 residues. The germline V gene encodes CDR1 LNHDA and CDR2 SQIVND (reference sequence). Losses at the gene ends were 1 base for V and 9 bases for J; bases not matched to a gene: 15. The CDR3 here is CASSIGGGASGSISEQFF. CDR3 DNA sequence: TGTGCCAGTAGTATAGGAGGAGGGGCTAGCGGGAGTATCAGTGAGCAGTTCTTC.

CDR3 coding DNA: TGTGCCAGCAGCTTCGGGACACTTAACTATGGCTACACCTTC. Protein product: CASSFGTLNYGYTF. The rearrangement links TRBV6-2 or TRBV6-3 to TRBJ1-2, with D possibly matching TRBD1 (6 bases). V dropped 6 bases and J dropped 1 base, with 12 bases sitting between them. Germline CDR1 is MNHEY and CDR2 is SVGEGT. The CDR3 extends over 14 amino acids.

This chain links TRBV6-4 with TRBJ2-2, with 7 bases matching TRBD2. CDR3 length equals 16 residues. V trimming: 3 bases; J trimming: 0 bases; junction bases outside the gene matches: 4. The V gene's germline CDR1 is MRHNA and CDR2 SNTAGT. The CDR3 coding sequence is TGTGCCAGCAGTGAAGGGACTACGACGAACACCGGGGAGCTGTTTTTT. Translated, it gives CASSEGTTTNTGELFF.

In this sample, this clone turned up once. The V gene is TRBV7-2, the J gene TRBJ2-1; possible D gene TRBD2, 5 bases. This CDR3 comprises 14 residues. Germline V gene sequence: CDR1 SGHTA, CDR2 FQGNSA. V lost 5 bases to trimming and J lost 5 bases, with 13 bases between them. The CDR3 reads CASSPRDGNNEQFF. The CDR3 DNA reads as TGTGCCAGCAGCCCCCGAGACGGGAACAATGAGCAGTTCTTC.

The chain combines TRBV15 with TRBJ2-1; tentative D call: TRBD1 (6 bases). Trimming took 0 bases from V and 5 from J, leaving 8 bases between them. Germline V gene data show CDR1 as LNHNV and CDR2 as YYDKDF (reference sequence). CDR3 size: 14 residues. The CDR3 loop is CATSRDQGNNEQFF. CDR3 coding DNA: TGTGCCACCAGCAGAGATCAGGGGAACAATGAGCAGTTCTTC.